This TCR beta chain was sequenced during a study of OX40 agonist ivuxolimab in advanced cancers. The overall study: In this cohort, patients received ivuxolimab, an agonistic anti-OX40 (CD134) antibody. Three partial responders included one hepatocellular carcinoma patient and two cutaneous melanoma patients. Study-wide findings and caveats: Which antigen the expanded peripheral T cells recognized is unknown.

Trimming took off 5 bases at V and 5 bases at J, with 6 bases between the two ends. Germline V gene lookup returns CDR1 DFQATT and CDR2 SNEGSKA (reference sequence). CDR3 length: 10 residues. Sequencing was performed with immunoSEQ multiplex PCR; in TCRdb, only in-frame clones are kept and a portion is missing. The table includes 35,000 to 45,000 clones, roughly 86% detected once. This clone was recorded once. Its antigen is undetermined. This TCR was sampled from an adult with an advanced solid tumor such as melanoma, head and neck, liver or kidney cancer. The chain has TRBV20-1 and TRBJ1-1; no definite D call. This material consisted of CD4+ or CD8+ T cells sorted from blood, taken in a trial of the OX40 agonist ivuxolimab. Written as DNA, the CDR3 is TGCAGTGCTCTAACAACTGAAGCTTTCTTT. It specifies CSALTTEAFF.